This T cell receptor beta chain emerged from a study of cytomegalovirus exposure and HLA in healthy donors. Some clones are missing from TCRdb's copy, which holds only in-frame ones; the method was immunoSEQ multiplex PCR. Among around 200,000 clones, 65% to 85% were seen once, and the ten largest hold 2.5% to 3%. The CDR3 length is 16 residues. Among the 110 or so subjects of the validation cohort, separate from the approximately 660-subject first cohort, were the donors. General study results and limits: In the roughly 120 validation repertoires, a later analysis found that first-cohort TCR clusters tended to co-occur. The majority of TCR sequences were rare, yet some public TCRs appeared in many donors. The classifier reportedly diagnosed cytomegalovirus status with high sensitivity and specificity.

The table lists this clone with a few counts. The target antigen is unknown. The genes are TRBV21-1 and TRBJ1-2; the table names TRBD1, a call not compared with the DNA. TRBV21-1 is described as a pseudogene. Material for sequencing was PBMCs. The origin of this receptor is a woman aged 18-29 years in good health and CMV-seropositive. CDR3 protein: CASNYDSGTEDYGYTF. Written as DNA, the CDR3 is TGTGCCAGCAACTACGACAGTGGGACAGAAGACTATGGCTACACCTTC.